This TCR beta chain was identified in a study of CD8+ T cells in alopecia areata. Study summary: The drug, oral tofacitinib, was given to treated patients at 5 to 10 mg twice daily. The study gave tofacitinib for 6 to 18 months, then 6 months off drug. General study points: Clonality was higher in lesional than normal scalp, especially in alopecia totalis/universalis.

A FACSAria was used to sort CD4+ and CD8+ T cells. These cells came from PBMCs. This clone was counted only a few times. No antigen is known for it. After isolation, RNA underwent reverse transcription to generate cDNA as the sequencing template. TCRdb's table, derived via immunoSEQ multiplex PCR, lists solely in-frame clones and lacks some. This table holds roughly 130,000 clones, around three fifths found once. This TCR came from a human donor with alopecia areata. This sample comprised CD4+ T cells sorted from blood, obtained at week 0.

CDR3 amino acids: CASSGTRGETQYF. CDR3 in DNA: TGTGCCAGCAGCGGGACTCGCGGGGAGACCCAGTACTTC. This rearrangement joins TRBV5-4 to TRBJ2-5; maybe TRBD2 (6 bases). This CDR3 spans 13 amino acids. CDR1 is SGHNT and CDR2 is YYREEE in the germline V gene (reference sequence). Trimming took off 4 bases at V and 5 bases at J, with 12 bases between the two ends.